Following are 2 T cell receptor beta chains from one sample sequenced in a study of blood T cell repertoires in COVID-19. This table comes from immunoSEQ multiplex PCR, and its TCRdb copy is limited to in-frame clones, with some not included. This sample has about 260,000 clones; nearly 90% occur once, and the top ten carry approximately 0.7%. Sequencing used peripheral blood. These receptors came from a human donor in a cohort sampled during active COVID-19.

The rearrangement joins TRBV30 to TRBJ1-2, with no clear D. Germline CDR1 and CDR2: GTSNPN and SVGIG (reference sequence). V was trimmed by 2 bases and J by 2 bases, leaving 12 bases between them. The CDR3 totals 14 residues. The CDR3 sequence: CAWSPRGTNYGYTF. The CDR3 DNA is TGTGCCTGGAGTCCGCGGGGAACCAACTATGGCTACACCTTC.

This clone was found a few times. V gene TRBV18 combines with J gene TRBJ1-4; D gene ambiguous. The length of the CDR3 is 12 residues. Germline lookup yields CDR1 KGHSH and CDR2 LQKENI. Trimming pared 2 bases from V and 10 bases from J, leaving 8 bases between. CDR3 region: CASSPGEGKLFF. The CDR3 DNA follows: TGTGCCAGCTCACCAGGGGAGGGAAAACTGTTTTTT.